The 8 T cell receptor beta chains in this list originate from one sample, sequenced in a study of Ad26.COV2.S vaccination and SARS-CoV-2 variants. Produced via immunoSEQ multiplex PCR; TCRdb's table is partial and in-frame only. The sample holds some 450,000 clones, 80% to 95% seen once. Treatment here: roughly 20 received Ad26.COV2.S at low or high dose, single or two shots; about 5 received placebo; per-sample allocation not given. All samples were drawn on day 63, counting from the first vaccine or placebo injection. Sequencing was performed on peripheral blood, taken in a trial of Ad26.COV2.S vaccine versus placebo. These receptors were taken from a person between 18 and 60 years old who received the Ad26.COV2.S COVID-19 vaccine or a placebo.

This sequence joins TRBV2 and TRBJ1-1, with D perhaps TRBD1 (5 bases). The CDR3 has 13 residues. Per the germline V gene, CDR1 is SNHLY and CDR2 is FYNNEI. The V end was cut by 3 bases, the J end by 2 bases, with 7 bases between. DNA of the CDR3: TGTGCCAGCAGTGACAGGGCCAACACTGAAGCTTTCTTT. Protein sequence: CASSDRANTEAFF. Full variable domain (remainder filled in from reference TRBV2 and TRBJ1-1): EPEVTQTPSHQVTQMGQEVILRCVPISNHLYFYWYRQILGQKVEFLVSFYNNEISEKSEIFDDQFSVERPDGSNFTLKIRSTKLEDSAMYFCASSDRANTEAFFGQGTRLTVV.

The chain uses TRBV28 and TRBJ2-5; TRBD1 matches at 9 bases. Germline CDR1 and CDR2: MDHEN and SYDVKM. The CDR3 totals 14 residues. V dropped 6 bases and J dropped 3; count of bases not matched to a gene: 5. CDR3 region: CASSWDRVEETQYF. DNA of the CDR3: TGTGCCAGCAGCTGGGACAGGGTCGAAGAGACCCAGTACTTC.

The chain couples TRBV28 to TRBJ1-2; 10 bases line up with TRBD1. The trim removed 5 bases at V and 6 bases at J, leaving 15 bases unmatched. CDR3 length equals 17 residues. Germline V gives CDR1 MDHEN, CDR2 SYDVKM. DNA of the CDR3: TGTGCCAGCAGTACCCGGGACAGGGGATTTGGATTGGATGGCTACACCTTC. Its translation is CASSTRDRGFGLDGYTF.

This chain joins TRBV7-9 and TRBJ2-7; D not certain. Trimming removed 5 bases at V and 0 bases at J, with 5 bases between. The CDR3 sequence is 12 residues long. Germline V gene data show CDR1 as SEHNR and CDR2 as FQNEAQ (reference sequence). CDR3 DNA sequence: TGTGCCAGCAGCACGAGCTCCTACGAGCAGTACTTC. Its protein product is CASSTSSYEQYF.

This sequence joins TRBV28 and TRBJ2-7; either TRBD1 or TRBD2 may fit D (5 bases each). Trimming shortened V by 2 bases and J by 3 bases, and 14 bases separated the two germline ends. There are 15 residues in the CDR3. Germline assignment: CDR1 MDHEN and CDR2 SYDVKM. The CDR3: CASSLVGATLYEQYF. CDR3 nucleotide sequence: TGTGCCAGCAGTTTAGTCGGGGCAACTCTCTACGAGCAGTACTTC.

The CDR3 here is CASSNRELSGNTIYF. For the CDR3, the DNA is TGTGCCAGCAGCAACAGGGAGTTGTCTGGAAACACCATATATTTT. V and J are TRBV5-6 and TRBJ1-3; weak D call: TRBD1 (6 bases). Germline V gene data show CDR1 as SGHDT and CDR2 as YYEEEE. Trimming took 4 bases from V and 1 from J, leaving 12 bases between them. This CDR3 contains 15 residues. Based on the CDR3 plus reference TRBV5-6 and TRBJ1-3, the full variable domain is DAGVTQSPTHLIKTRGQQVTLRCSPKSGHDTVSWYQQALGQGPQFIFQYYEEEERQRGNFPDRFSGHQFPNYSSELNVNALLLGDSALYLCASSNRELSGNTIYFGEGSWLTVV.

This clone was detected only a few times. The genes are TRBV27 and TRBJ1-2; D is perhaps TRBD1 (6 bases). Looked up from germline, CDR1 is MNHEY and CDR2 is SMNVEV (reference sequence). Trimming pared 5 bases from V and 8 bases from J, leaving 12 bases between. The CDR3 extends over 12 amino acids. CDR3 DNA sequence: TGTGCCAGCAGTACGGGACACCGAGGCTACACCTTC. Encoded protein: CASSTGHRGYTF.

This rearrangement joins TRBV29-1 to TRBJ1-2, with 7 nucleotides matching TRBD1. The V gene's germline CDR1 is SQVTM and CDR2 ANQGSEA. Trimming removed 4 bases from V and 3 bases from J; junction bases left unmatched: 5. The CDR3 sequence is 13 residues long. CDR3 in amino acids: CSVVNDRDYGYTF. The CDR3 DNA is TGCAGCGTTGTAAACGACAGGGACTATGGCTACACCTTC. The entire variable domain, with the rest obtained from reference TRBV29-1 and TRBJ1-2, is as follows: SAVISQKPSRDICQRGTSLTIQCQVDSQVTMMFWYRQQPGQSLTLIATANQGSEATYESGFVIDKFPISRPNLTFSTLTVSNMSPEDSSIYLCSVVNDRDYGYTFGSGTRLTVV.